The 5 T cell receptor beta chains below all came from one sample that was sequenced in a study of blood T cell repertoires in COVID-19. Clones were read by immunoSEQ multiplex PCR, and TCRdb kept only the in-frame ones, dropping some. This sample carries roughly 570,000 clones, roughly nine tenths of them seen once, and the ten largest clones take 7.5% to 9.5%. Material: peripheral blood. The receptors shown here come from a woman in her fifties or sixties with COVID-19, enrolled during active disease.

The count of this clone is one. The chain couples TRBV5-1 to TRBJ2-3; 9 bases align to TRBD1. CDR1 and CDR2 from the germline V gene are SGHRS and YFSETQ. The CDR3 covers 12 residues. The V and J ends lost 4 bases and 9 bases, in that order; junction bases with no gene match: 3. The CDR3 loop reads CASSPGQGTQYF. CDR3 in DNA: TGCGCCAGCAGCCCCGGACAGGGGACGCAGTATTTT. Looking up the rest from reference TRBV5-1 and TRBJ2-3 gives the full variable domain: KAGVTQTPRYLIKTRGQQVTLSCSPISGHRSVSWYQQTPGQGLQFLFEYFSETQRNKGNFPGRFSGRQFSNSRSEMNVSTLELGDSALYLCASSPGQGTQYFGPGTRLTVL.

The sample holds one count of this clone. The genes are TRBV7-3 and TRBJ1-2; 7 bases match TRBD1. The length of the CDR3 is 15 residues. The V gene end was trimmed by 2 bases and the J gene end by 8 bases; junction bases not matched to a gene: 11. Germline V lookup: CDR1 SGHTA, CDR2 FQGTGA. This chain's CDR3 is CASSLGTVPLGGYTF. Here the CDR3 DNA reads TGTGCCAGCAGCTTAGGGACAGTTCCTCTAGGCGGCTACACCTTC.

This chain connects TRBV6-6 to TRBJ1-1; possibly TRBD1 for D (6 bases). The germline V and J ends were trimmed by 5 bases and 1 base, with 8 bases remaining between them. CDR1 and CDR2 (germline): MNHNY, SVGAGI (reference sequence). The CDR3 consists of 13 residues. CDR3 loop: CASSLDRNTEAFF. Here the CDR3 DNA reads TGTGCCAGCAGTCTGGACAGGAACACTGAAGCTTTCTTT.

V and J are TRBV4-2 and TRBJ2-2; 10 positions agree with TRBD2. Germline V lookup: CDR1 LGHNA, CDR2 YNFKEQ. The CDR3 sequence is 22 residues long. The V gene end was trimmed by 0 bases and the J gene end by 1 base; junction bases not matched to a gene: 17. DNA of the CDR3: TGTGCCAGCAGCCAAGAGATAATCTTCGCGGTAGCGGGGGGCATGAACACCGGGGAGCTGTTTTTT. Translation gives CASSQEIIFAVAGGMNTGELFF.

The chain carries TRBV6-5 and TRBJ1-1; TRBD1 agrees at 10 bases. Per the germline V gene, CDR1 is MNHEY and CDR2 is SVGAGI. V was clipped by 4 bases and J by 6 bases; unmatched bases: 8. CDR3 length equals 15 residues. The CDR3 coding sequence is TGTGCCAGCAGTTCCCTGGACAGGGGGGTCCCTGAAGCTTTCTTT. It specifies CASSSLDRGVPEAFF.